The subject of this entry is one TCR beta chain. The V end was cut by 1 base, the J end by 4 bases, with 13 bases between. There are 14 residues in the CDR3. Germline V gives CDR1 GTSNPN, CDR2 SVGIG (reference sequence). The data were taken from a study of blood T cell repertoires in COVID-19. Study at large: PBMCs, B-cell-depleted T cells, or T cells provided the cDNA or gDNA that made up the material.

Per the authors' pipeline: Cell counts per sample came from amplifying reference gene primers. Some clones are missing from TCRdb's copy, which holds only in-frame ones; the method was immunoSEQ multiplex PCR. That table gives V, J and clone size, and the DNA gave D and trimming. The data show approximately 50,000 clones, roughly 87% seen once. The V call is TRBV30, the J call TRBJ1-2, with D perhaps matching TRBD1 (5 bases). The clonotype originates from a man aged 45-65 years with active COVID-19. Sequenced material: peripheral blood. The CDR3 is CAWSGGLSAYGYTF. The CDR3 DNA sequence: TGTGCCTGGAGTGGGGGCCTTAGTGCCTATGGCTACACCTTC. The full variable domain, its missing parts supplied by reference TRBV30 and TRBJ1-2, is SQTIHQWPATLVQPVGSPLSLECTVEGTSNPNLYWYRQAAGRGLQLLFYSVGIGQISSEVPQNLSASRPQDRQFILSSKKLLLSDSGFYLCAWSGGLSAYGYTFGSGTRLTVV.